This T cell receptor beta chain originates from a study of regulatory T cells in long-lasting Graves disease. Whole-study context: Duration of antithyroid drug therapy among newly diagnosed Graves' patients was under 3 months. Study-wide results and limits: In persistent patients, shared public clonotypes (2,741) outnumbered those in new patients (nearly 1,000).

Investigators prepared the TCR beta libraries by applying iRepertoire HTBI primers and Arm-PCR of CDR3 regions. MiXCR was run by TCRdb on the multiplex PCR reads, yielding one entry per CDR3 protein. The sample lists 400,000 to 650,000 distinct CDR3 sequences, about 16% occurring once. This clonotype was detected only a few times. Antigen: not known. As to time point: newly diagnosed GD, antithyroid drugs for less than 3 months. The TCR library was prepared using RNA isolated from PBMCs. Looked up from germline, CDR1 is SNHLY and CDR2 is FYNNEI. The CDR3 totals 12 residues. Trimming removed 7 bases at V and 4 bases at J, with 8 bases between. The sample also formed part of further work on T cells in Graves' hyperthyroidism and ophthalmopathy. From that second work: The HTBI primer set drove a first-round RT-PCR of the TCR CDR3.

The chain employs TRBV2 and TRBJ1-3, with D possibly TRBD1 on 5 matching bases. This clonotype originated in a middle-aged woman with Graves disease. Source: peripheral blood mononuclear cells (PBMCs), taken at new diagnosis, from a patient treated with antithyroid drugs. The CDR3 sequence is CASKGDGNTIYF. The CDR3 region has the DNA TGTGCCAGCAAAGGGGACGGAAACACCATATATTTT. The variable domain in full, completed from reference TRBV2 and TRBJ1-3, reads EPEVTQTPSHQVTQMGQEVILRCVPISNHLYFYWYRQILGQKVEFLVSFYNNEISEKSEIFDDQFSVERPDGSNFTLKIRSTKLEDSAMYFCASKGDGNTIYFGEGSWLTVV.